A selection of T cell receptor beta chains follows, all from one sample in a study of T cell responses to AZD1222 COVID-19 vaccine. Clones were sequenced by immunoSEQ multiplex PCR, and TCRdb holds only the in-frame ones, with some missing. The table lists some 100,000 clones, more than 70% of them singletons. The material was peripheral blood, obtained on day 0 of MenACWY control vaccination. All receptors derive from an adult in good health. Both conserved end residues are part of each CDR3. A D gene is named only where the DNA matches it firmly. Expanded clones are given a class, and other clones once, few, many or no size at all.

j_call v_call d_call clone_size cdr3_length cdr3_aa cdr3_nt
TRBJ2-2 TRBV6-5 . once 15 CASSRDTPGTGELFF TGTGCCAGCAGTAGGGACACCCCCGGCACCGGGGAGCTGTTTTTT
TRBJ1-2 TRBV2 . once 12 CASDTRGYGYTF TGTGCCAGCGATACCCGGGGCTATGGCTACACCTTC
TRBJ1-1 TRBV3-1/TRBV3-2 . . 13 CASTLKGGAEAFF TGTGCCAGCACCCTAAAGGGGGGGGCTGAAGCTTTCTTT
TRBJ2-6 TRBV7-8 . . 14 CASSFRQGANVLTF TGTGCCAGCAGCTTCCGACAGGGGGCCAACGTCCTGACTTTC
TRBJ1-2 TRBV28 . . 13 CASSLVGVYGYTF TGTGCCAGCAGTTTAGTGGGGGTCTATGGCTACACCTTC
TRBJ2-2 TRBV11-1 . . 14 CASSLQRGSGELFF TGTGCCAGCAGCCTGCAAAGGGGTTCCGGGGAGCTGTTTTTT
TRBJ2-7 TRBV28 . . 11 CASSFAYEQYF TGTGCCAGCAGTTTCGCCTACGAGCAGTACTTC
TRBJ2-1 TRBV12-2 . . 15 CASRLVAGGWNEQFF TGTGCAAGTCGCTTGGTAGCGGGAGGGTGGAATGAGCAGTTCTTC
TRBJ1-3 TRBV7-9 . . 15 CASSLLGTSGNTIYF TGTGCCAGCAGCTTATTGGGGACCTCTGGAAACACCATATATTTT
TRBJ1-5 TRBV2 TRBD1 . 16 CASSLQGAAGNQPQHF TGTGCCAGCAGTTTGCAGGGGGCGGCCGGCAATCAGCCCCAGCATTTT
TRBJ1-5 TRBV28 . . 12 CASRGSNQPQHF TGTGCCAGCAGGGGCTCCAATCAGCCCCAGCATTTT
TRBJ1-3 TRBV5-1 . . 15 CASSLTGGSGNTIYF TGCGCCAGCAGCCTCACGGGGGGGTCTGGAAACACCATATATTTT
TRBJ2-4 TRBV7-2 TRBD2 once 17 CASSFQGLAVGENIQYF TGTGCCAGCAGCTTCCAAGGACTAGCCGTTGGGGAGAACATTCAGTACTTC
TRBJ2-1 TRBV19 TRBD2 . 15 CASSTGTSTYNEQFF TGTGCCAGTAGCACCGGGACTAGCACTTACAATGAGCAGTTCTTC
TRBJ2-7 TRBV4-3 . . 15 CASSQVSGLLYEQYF TGCGCCAGCAGCCAAGTCTCGGGACTTCTATACGAGCAGTACTTC
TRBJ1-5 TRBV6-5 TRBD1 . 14 CATGQGDRDQPQHF TGTGCCACCGGCCAGGGGGACAGAGATCAGCCCCAGCATTTT
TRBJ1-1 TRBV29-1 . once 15 CSVRGLAGANTEAFF TGCAGCGTTCGGGGGTTGGCGGGGGCAAACACTGAAGCTTTCTTT
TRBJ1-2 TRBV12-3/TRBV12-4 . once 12 CASTRVDYGYTF TGTGCCAGCACTAGGGTGGACTATGGCTACACCTTC
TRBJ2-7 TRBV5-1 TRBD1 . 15 CASSLNWGQGYEQYF TGCGCCAGCAGCCTGAACTGGGGACAGGGCTACGAGCAGTACTTC
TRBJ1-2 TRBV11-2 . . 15 CASTGGQGIFYGYTF TGTGCCAGCACGGGAGGGCAGGGGATTTTTTATGGCTACACCTTC